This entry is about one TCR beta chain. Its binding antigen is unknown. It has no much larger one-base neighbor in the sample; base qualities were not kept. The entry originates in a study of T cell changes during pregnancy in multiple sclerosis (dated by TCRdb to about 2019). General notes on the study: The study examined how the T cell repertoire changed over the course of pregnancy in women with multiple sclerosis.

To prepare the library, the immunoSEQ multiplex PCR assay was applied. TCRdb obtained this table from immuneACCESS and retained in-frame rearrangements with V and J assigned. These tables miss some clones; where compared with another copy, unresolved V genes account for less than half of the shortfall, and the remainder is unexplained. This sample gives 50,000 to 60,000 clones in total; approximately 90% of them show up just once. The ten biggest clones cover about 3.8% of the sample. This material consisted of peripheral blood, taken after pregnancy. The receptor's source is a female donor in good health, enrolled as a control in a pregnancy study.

The DNA sequence is as follows: TGTGCCAGCAGCTTAACCGCCGAGTCAGATACGCAGTATTTT. Its protein reads: CASSLTAESDTQYF. The rearrangement joined TRBV7-3 to TRBJ2-3; no D gene is confidently identified. The trim is 0 bases for V and 4 bases for J, with a gap of 8 bases between the germline ends. From its cysteine to its phenylalanine, the CDR3 spans 14 amino acids. Only the CDR3 DNA stays, 42 bases, in frame from base 1. CDR1 SGHTA and CDR2 FQGTGA were looked up in the germline V gene.